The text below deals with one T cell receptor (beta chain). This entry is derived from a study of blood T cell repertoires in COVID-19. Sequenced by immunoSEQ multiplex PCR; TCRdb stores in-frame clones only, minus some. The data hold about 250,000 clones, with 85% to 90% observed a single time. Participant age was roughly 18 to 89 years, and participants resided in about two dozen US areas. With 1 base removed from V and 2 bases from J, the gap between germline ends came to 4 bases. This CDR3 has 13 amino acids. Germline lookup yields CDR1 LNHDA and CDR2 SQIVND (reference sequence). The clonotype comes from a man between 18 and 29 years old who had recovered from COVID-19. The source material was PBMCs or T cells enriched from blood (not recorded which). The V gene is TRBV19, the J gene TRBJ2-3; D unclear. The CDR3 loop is CASSIAITDTQYF. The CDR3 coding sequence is TGTGCCAGTAGTATAGCTATCACAGATACGCAGTATTTT.